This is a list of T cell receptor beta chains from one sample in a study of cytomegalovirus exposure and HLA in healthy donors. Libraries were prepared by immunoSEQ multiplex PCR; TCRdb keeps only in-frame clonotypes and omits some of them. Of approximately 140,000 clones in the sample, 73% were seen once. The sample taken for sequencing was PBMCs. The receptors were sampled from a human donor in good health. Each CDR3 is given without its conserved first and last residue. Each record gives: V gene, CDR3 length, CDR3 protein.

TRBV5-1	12	ASMRGGQQETQY
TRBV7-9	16	ASSTTPRQIIPNYGYT
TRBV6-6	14	ASTNSGGGNNQPQH
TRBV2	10	ASSGTGTEAF
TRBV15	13	ATSRDRTGTYEQY
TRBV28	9	ATLTNTEAF
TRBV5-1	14	ASSWRPGQGAWEQY
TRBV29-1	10	SVQGFNTEAF
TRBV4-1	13	ASSLAADSVYEQY
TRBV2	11	ASTSGGTDTQY
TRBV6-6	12	ATRSDWDSYGYT
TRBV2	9	ASKEGGEQY
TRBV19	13	ASSPSGVSYNEQF